This T cell receptor beta chain stems from a study of cytomegalovirus exposure and HLA in healthy donors. PCR used 60 Vbeta primers and 13 Jbeta primers. Produced via immunoSEQ multiplex PCR; TCRdb's table is partial and in-frame only. The listing contains 130,000 to 150,000 clones. Germline V lookup: CDR1 SGHRS, CDR2 YFSETQ. Trimming cost V 5 bases and J 4 bases, with 18 bases left between them. The CDR3 is made up of 15 amino acids. The TCR was taken from a man aged 40-50 years in good health and CMV-seronegative. The chain has TRBV5-1 and TRBJ1-2, with D possibly TRBD1 on 5 matching bases. The source material was PBMCs. The CDR3 DNA reads TGCGCCAGCAGTGGGGCAGGCAGTCAATCCTATGGCTACACCTTC. It encodes CASSGAGSQSYGYTF. The full variable domain, rest sourced from reference TRBV5-1 and TRBJ1-2, is KAGVTQTPRYLIKTRGQQVTLSCSPISGHRSVSWYQQTPGQGLQFLFEYFSETQRNKGNFPGRFSGRQFSNSRSEMNVSTLELGDSALYLCASSGAGSQSYGYTFGSGTRLTVV.